The rows below give T cell receptor beta chains drawn from one sample of a study of early T cells in non-severe SARS-CoV-2 infection. A single record per CDR3 protein comes from TCRdb applying MiXCR to the 5' RACE reads. The sample consists of roughly 99,000 distinct CDR3 sequences, around 12% of them appearing once. The sequencing here drew on whole blood, taken at baseline. These receptors were collected from an adult who was a healthcare worker with PCR-confirmed SARS-CoV-2 infection or an uninfected control (not recorded which). CDR3s include the opening cysteine and the closing phenylalanine or tryptophan. The order of the fields is J gene, D gene, V gene, clone size, CDR3 protein, CDR3 DNA. D genes are given only for firm matches. Rows may omit the clone size; those that give it use once, few, many or a size class.

j_gene: TRBJ2-3; d_gene: TRBD1; v_gene: TRBV7-8; abundance: many; CDR3aa: CASSLGYRGTTDTQYF; CDR3nt: TGTGCCAGCAGCTTGGGATACAGGGGGACCACAGATACGCAGTATTTT
j_gene: TRBJ1-1; d_gene: TRBD1; v_gene: TRBV27; abundance: .; CDR3aa: CASSLSDREEAFF; CDR3nt: TGTGCCAGCAGTTTATCGGACAGGGAAGAAGCTTTCTTT
j_gene: TRBJ2-3; d_gene: TRBD1; v_gene: TRBV11-2; abundance: few; CDR3aa: CASSLVPGGSLTDTQYF; CDR3nt: TGTGCCAGCAGCTTAGTGCCAGGGGGATCATTGACAGATACGCAGTATTTT
j_gene: TRBJ2-7; d_gene: .; v_gene: TRBV7-2; abundance: few; CDR3aa: CASSLFSPDEQYF; CDR3nt: TGTGCCAGCAGCTTGTTTAGTCCGGACGAGCAGTACTTC
j_gene: TRBJ2-3; d_gene: TRBD2; v_gene: TRBV27; abundance: few; CDR3aa: CASSSRLAGTADTQYF; CDR3nt: TGTGCCAGCAGTTCCCGACTAGCGGGAACCGCAGATACGCAGTATTTT
j_gene: TRBJ2-1; d_gene: .; v_gene: TRBV11-3; abundance: few; CDR3aa: CASSLGGLRANEQFF; CDR3nt: TGTGCCAGCAGCTTAGGGGGCTTGCGGGCCAATGAGCAGTTCTTC
j_gene: TRBJ2-1; d_gene: TRBD2; v_gene: TRBV2; abundance: many; CDR3aa: CASRRASGSDEQFF; CDR3nt: TGTGCCAGCAGGAGGGCTAGCGGGAGCGATGAGCAGTTCTTC
j_gene: TRBJ2-7; d_gene: .; v_gene: TRBV9; abundance: .; CDR3aa: CASSSTAAHEQYF; CDR3nt: TGTGCCAGCAGCTCGACGGCCGCCCACGAGCAGTACTTC
j_gene: TRBJ2-1; d_gene: TRBD1; v_gene: TRBV24-1; abundance: .; CDR3aa: CATSDRTGGNEQFF; CDR3nt: TGTGCCACCAGCGACCGGACAGGGGGGAATGAGCAGTTCTTC
j_gene: TRBJ2-1; d_gene: TRBD1; v_gene: TRBV20-1; abundance: many; CDR3aa: CSARVSATGTDNEQFF; CDR3nt: TGCAGTGCTAGAGTATCAGCGACAGGGACCGACAATGAGCAGTTCTTC
j_gene: TRBJ2-7; d_gene: TRBD2; v_gene: TRBV7-9; abundance: .; CDR3aa: CASSLAGTKNEQYF; CDR3nt: TGTGCCAGCAGCTTAGCGGGGACTAAGAACGAGCAGTACTTC
j_gene: TRBJ1-2; d_gene: TRBD1; v_gene: TRBV12-3/TRBV12-4; abundance: many; CDR3aa: CASSPPGQIYGYTF; CDR3nt: TGTGCCAGCAGTCCCCCGGGACAGATCTATGGCTACACCTTC
j_gene: TRBJ1-2; d_gene: .; v_gene: TRBV20-1; abundance: .; CDR3aa: CSARERRAGPPYGYTF; CDR3nt: TGCAGTGCTAGAGAACGTAGGGCAGGGCCGCCCTATGGCTACACCTTC
j_gene: TRBJ1-3; d_gene: .; v_gene: TRBV28; abundance: few; CDR3aa: CASSRWFGNTIYF; CDR3nt: TGTGCCAGCAGTCGATGGTTCGGAAACACCATATATTTT
j_gene: TRBJ1-2; d_gene: .; v_gene: TRBV25-1; abundance: few; CDR3aa: CASSASYGYTF; CDR3nt: TGTGCCAGCAGTGCCTCCTATGGCTACACCTTC
j_gene: TRBJ2-6; d_gene: TRBD1; v_gene: TRBV3-1; abundance: .; CDR3aa: CASRKGQGGSGANVLTF; CDR3nt: TGTGCCAGCAGAAAGGGACAGGGGGGCTCTGGGGCCAACGTCCTGACTTTC
j_gene: TRBJ2-2; d_gene: .; v_gene: TRBV11-3; abundance: many; CDR3aa: CASSPITGELFF; CDR3nt: TGTGCCAGCAGCCCCATTACCGGGGAGCTGTTTTTT
j_gene: TRBJ2-3; d_gene: TRBD1; v_gene: TRBV19; abundance: few; CDR3aa: CASRGDRRLADTQYF; CDR3nt: TGTGCCAGTAGGGGGGACAGGAGACTGGCAGATACGCAGTATTTT
j_gene: TRBJ2-7; d_gene: .; v_gene: TRBV5-4; abundance: .; CDR3aa: CASSLDGTYEQYF; CDR3nt: TGTGCCAGCAGCTTGGACGGAACCTACGAGCAGTACTTC
j_gene: TRBJ1-1; d_gene: TRBD1; v_gene: TRBV29-1; abundance: few; CDR3aa: CSVVRDRGRRGTEAFF; CDR3nt: TGCAGCGTTGTAAGGGACAGGGGGCGCAGAGGGACTGAAGCTTTCTTT
j_gene: TRBJ1-1; d_gene: .; v_gene: TRBV5-6; abundance: few; CDR3aa: CASSLKYTEAFF; CDR3nt: TGTGCCAGCAGCTTGAAATACACTGAAGCTTTCTTT
j_gene: TRBJ2-5; d_gene: .; v_gene: TRBV10-3; abundance: few; CDR3aa: CAISESRGTETQYF; CDR3nt: TGTGCCATCAGTGAGTCCCGGGGGACAGAGACCCAGTACTTC